This is a list of T cell receptor beta chains from one sample in a study of blood T cell repertoires in COVID-19. Only in-frame clones appear in the TCRdb table, and some are missing; sequencing was by immunoSEQ multiplex PCR. Here the sample spans around 310,000 clones, about 87% being singletons. Sequencing used PBMCs or T cells enriched from blood (not recorded which). The receptors come from a man in his thirties or forties who had recovered from COVID-19. Each CDR3 is given with its conserved first and last residue. D genes are given only for firm matches. Part of the rows lack a size; the others show once, few, many or a class for expanded clones.

D,size,V,J,DNA,CDR3
NA,NA,TRBV5-1,TRBJ2-7,TGCGCCAGCACAGGTGGGCAGGGGGGACATCACGAGCAGTACTTC,CASTGGQGGHHEQYF
NA,NA,TRBV3-1/TRBV3-2,TRBJ1-1,TGTGCCAGCAGCCAAGACCTGTCGGGGGGTGAAGCTTTCTTT,CASSQDLSGGEAFF
TRBD2,NA,TRBV27,TRBJ2-5,TGTGCCAGCAGTACCAAGCGGGGGGGCCGTGAGACCCAGTACTTC,CASSTKRGGRETQYF
NA,few,TRBV5-5,TRBJ1-1,TGTGCCAGCAGCTTGGGTCCGGTTCGCACTGAAGCTTTCTTT,CASSLGPVRTEAFF
NA,NA,TRBV28,TRBJ1-3,TGTGCCAGCAGTTCCCTACAGGTCGGCTCTGGAAACACCATATATTTT,CASSSLQVGSGNTIYF
NA,NA,TRBV2,TRBJ2-7,TGTGCCAGCAGTCCAGCCTACGAGCAGTACTTC,CASSPAYEQYF
TRBD2,NA,TRBV2,TRBJ2-1,TGTGCCAGCAGATCGACTAGCGGGTCAAGCTCCTACAATGAGCAGTTCTTC,CASRSTSGSSSYNEQFF
NA,NA,TRBV21-1,TRBJ1-5,TGTGCCAGGATTCCGGGTGATCAGCCCCAGCATTTT,CARIPGDQPQHF
NA,NA,TRBV18,TRBJ2-7,TGTGCCAGCTCACTCCAGTTACACTACGAGCAGTACTTC,CASSLQLHYEQYF
NA,NA,TRBV5-1,TRBJ1-6,TGCGCCAGCAGCTTGGGGGCAGGGAATTCACCCCTCCACTTT,CASSLGAGNSPLHF
NA,NA,TRBV5-6,TRBJ1-3,TGTGCCAGCAGCATACTAGAAGACTCTGGAAACACCATATATTTT,CASSILEDSGNTIYF
NA,NA,TRBV7-9,TRBJ1-5,TGTGCCAGCAGCTTAGGGGCACTCCGATCAGGGCAGCCCCAGCATTTT,CASSLGALRSGQPQHF
NA,NA,TRBV4-1,TRBJ1-4,TGCGCCAGCAGCCCGCAGGGGCCAACTAATGAAAAACTGTTTTTT,CASSPQGPTNEKLFF
TRBD1,NA,TRBV6-5,TRBJ2-1,TGTGCCAGCAGGGTGACAGGGTTTAAGGAGCAGTTCTTC,CASRVTGFKEQFF
TRBD1,once,TRBV2,TRBJ1-2,TGTGCCAGCAGTGAACAGGGGGCGAACTATGGCTACACCTTC,CASSEQGANYGYTF
NA,NA,TRBV7-9,TRBJ2-7,TGTGCCAGCAGCTTAGAGGAGGTTTACGAGCAGTACTTC,CASSLEEVYEQYF
NA,NA,TRBV2,TRBJ2-1,TGTGCCAGCTCCGGGAACCGGCGGGGCAATGAGCAGTTCTTC,CASSGNRRGNEQFF
TRBD2,NA,TRBV7-2,TRBJ2-5,TGTGCCAGCAGCTGGGTTGGGGGGGTCCAAGAGACCCAGTACTTC,CASSWVGGVQETQYF
NA,NA,TRBV6-4,TRBJ1-4,TGTGCCAGCAGTGACGTATGGCAGGCATATGAAAAACTGTTTTTT,CASSDVWQAYEKLFF
NA,NA,TRBV14,TRBJ2-7,TGTGCCAGCAGCCAGCCGGTAGTCTCCTACGAGCAGTACTTC,CASSQPVVSYEQYF
NA,NA,TRBV7-2,TRBJ2-3,TGTGCCAGCAGCTATAATCCCTTTAGCACAGATACGCAGTATTTT,CASSYNPFSTDTQYF
TRBD1,NA,TRBV5-6,TRBJ1-4,TGTGCCAGCAGCCCAGGGGGCACTAATGAAAAACTGTTTTTT,CASSPGGTNEKLFF
TRBD1,NA,TRBV7-9,TRBJ1-1,TGTGCCAGCAGCTTAGTGGGACAGGGCACTGAAGCTTTCTTT,CASSLVGQGTEAFF
TRBD1,NA,TRBV4-1,TRBJ1-4,TGCGCCAGCAGCCACCGACAGGGAACGGAACTGTTTTTT,CASSHRQGTELFF
NA,NA,TRBV7-2,TRBJ2-3,TGTGCCAGCAGCTTAGTAACAGGAGCGGATACGCAGTATTTT,CASSLVTGADTQYF
NA,NA,TRBV2,TRBJ1-1,TGTGCCAGCAGTTCACAGGTGACGGGCACTGAAGCTTTCTTT,CASSSQVTGTEAFF
NA,NA,TRBV19,TRBJ1-5,TGTGCCAGTACATTTCAGGGGATGTCTCAGCCCCAGCATTTT,CASTFQGMSQPQHF
NA,once,TRBV7-5,TRBJ1-5,TGTGTCAGAAGCTTAGGGTACGACAGACAGCCCCAGCATTTT,CVRSLGYDRQPQHF
NA,NA,TRBV6-1,TRBJ1-4,TGTGCCAGCAGTGAAGATGGGCAGGGGAATGAAAAACTGTTTTTT,CASSEDGQGNEKLFF
TRBD1,once,TRBV12-5,TRBJ2-5,TGTGCTAGTGGTCCCGGGACAGGCCGTCAAGAGACCCAGTACTTC,CASGPGTGRQETQYF
NA,NA,TRBV7-6,TRBJ2-7,TGTGCCAGCAGCTTAGTTCAGGGTATATCCTACGAGCAGTACTTC,CASSLVQGISYEQYF
TRBD1,few,TRBV19,TRBJ1-6,TGTGCCAGTATGCGGACAGGGGCTACCCGTAGTGGCCTCCACTTT,CASMRTGATRSGLHF
NA,NA,TRBV18,TRBJ2-7,TGTGCCAGCTCACCAGGGCAGCCGAGCTCCTACGAGCAGTACTTC,CASSPGQPSSYEQYF
TRBD1,NA,TRBV5-1,TRBJ1-1,TGCGCCAGCAGCACGGACAGGGGGCCGGAGACTGAAGCTTTCTTT,CASSTDRGPETEAFF
NA,NA,TRBV13,TRBJ1-5,TGTGCCAGCAGCTTAGGGGGCGGGACGGTTAGCAATCAGCCCCAGCATTTT,CASSLGGGTVSNQPQHF
NA,NA,TRBV12-3/TRBV12-4,TRBJ1-1,TGTGCCAGCAGTTTAAGTAAGCTTGAAGCTTTCTTT,CASSLSKLEAFF
TRBD2,NA,TRBV7-9,TRBJ2-3,TGTGCCAGCAGCCCTCGGACTAGCGGGGGGGCCAGGGATACGCAGTATTTT,CASSPRTSGGARDTQYF
TRBD1,NA,TRBV7-2,TRBJ1-1,TGTGCCAGCAGGTTATTCGGGCAGGGGGACACTGAAGCTTTCTTT,CASRLFGQGDTEAFF
NA,NA,TRBV3-1/TRBV3-2,TRBJ1-1,TGTGCCAGCAGCTCCCGAGGGGGGGCGAACACTGAAGCTTTCTTT,CASSSRGGANTEAFF
NA,NA,TRBV19,TRBJ1-5,TGTGCCAGTAGTCTCACCCTCGAAACTAGCAGCAATCAGCCCCAGCATTTT,CASSLTLETSSNQPQHF